This T cell receptor (beta chain) was recorded in a study of cytomegalovirus exposure and HLA in healthy donors. The germline CDR1 and CDR2 sequences are MNHNS and SASEGT. The V gene lost 7 bases and the J gene lost 1 base, with 10 bases spanning the gap. CDR3 size: 13 residues. Sequencing was performed with immunoSEQ multiplex PCR; in TCRdb, only in-frame clones are kept and a portion is missing. Of approximately 280,000 clones listed, 86% were seen once; the top ten hold 0.95% to 1.1%. The origin of this receptor is a woman aged 18-29 years in good health and CMV-seronegative. V is TRBV6-1 and J is TRBJ2-5, with unresolved D. The sequenced material came from PBMCs. The CDR3 loop is CASTPRIQETQYF. The CDR3 DNA follows: TGTGCCAGCACCCCCAGGATCCAAGAGACCCAGTACTTC.